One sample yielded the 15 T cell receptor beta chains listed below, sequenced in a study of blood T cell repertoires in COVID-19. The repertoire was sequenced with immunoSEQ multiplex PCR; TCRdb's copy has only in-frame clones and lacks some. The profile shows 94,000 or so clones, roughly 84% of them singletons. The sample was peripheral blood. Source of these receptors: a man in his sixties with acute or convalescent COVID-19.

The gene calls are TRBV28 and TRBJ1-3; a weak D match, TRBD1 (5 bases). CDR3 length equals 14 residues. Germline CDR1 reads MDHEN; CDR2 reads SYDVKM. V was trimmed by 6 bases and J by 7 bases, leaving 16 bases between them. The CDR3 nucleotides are TGTGCCAGCAGCACCCCGGGACTAAGGAACACCATATATTTT. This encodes CASSTPGLRNTIYF.

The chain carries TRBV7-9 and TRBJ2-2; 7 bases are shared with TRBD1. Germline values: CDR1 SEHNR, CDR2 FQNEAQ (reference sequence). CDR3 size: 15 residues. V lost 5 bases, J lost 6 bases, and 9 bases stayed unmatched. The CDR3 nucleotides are TGTGCCAGCAGCGATAGCCTCAGGGGGTCCGGGGAGCTGTTTTTT. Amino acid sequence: CASSDSLRGSGELFF.

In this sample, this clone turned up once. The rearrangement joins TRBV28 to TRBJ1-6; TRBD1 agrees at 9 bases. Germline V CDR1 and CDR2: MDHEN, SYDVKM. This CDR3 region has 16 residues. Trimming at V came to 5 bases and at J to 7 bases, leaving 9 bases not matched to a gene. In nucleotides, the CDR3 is TGTGCCAGCAGTCCTCCGGACAGGGGATGGAATTCACCCCTCCACTTT. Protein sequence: CASSPPDRGWNSPLHF.

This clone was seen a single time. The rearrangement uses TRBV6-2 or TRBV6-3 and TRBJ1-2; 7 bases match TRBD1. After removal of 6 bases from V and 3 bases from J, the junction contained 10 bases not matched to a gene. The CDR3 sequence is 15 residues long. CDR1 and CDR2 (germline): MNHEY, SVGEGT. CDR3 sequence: CASSSGQMGYYGYTF. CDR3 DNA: TGTGCCAGCAGCTCGGGACAGATGGGGTACTATGGCTACACCTTC.

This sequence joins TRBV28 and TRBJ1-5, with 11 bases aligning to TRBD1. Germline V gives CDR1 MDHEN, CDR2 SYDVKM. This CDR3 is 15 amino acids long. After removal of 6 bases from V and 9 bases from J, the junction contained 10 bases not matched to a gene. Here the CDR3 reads CASRRTGGRKGPQHF. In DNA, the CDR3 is TGTGCCAGCAGAAGGACAGGGGGCCGTAAGGGGCCCCAGCATTTT.

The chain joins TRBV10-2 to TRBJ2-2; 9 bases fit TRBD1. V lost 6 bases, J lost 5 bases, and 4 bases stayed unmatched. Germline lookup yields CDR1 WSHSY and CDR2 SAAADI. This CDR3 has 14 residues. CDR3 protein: CASSGTGRTGELFF. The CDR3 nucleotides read TGCGCCAGCAGCGGGACAGGGAGGACCGGGGAGCTGTTTTTT.

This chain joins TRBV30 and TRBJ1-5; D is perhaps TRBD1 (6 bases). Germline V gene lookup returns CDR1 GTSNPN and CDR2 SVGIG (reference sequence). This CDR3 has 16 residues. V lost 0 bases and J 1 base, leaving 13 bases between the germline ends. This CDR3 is CAWSVTGPTSNQPQHF. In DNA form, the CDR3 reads TGTGCCTGGAGTGTAACAGGGCCCACGAGCAATCAGCCCCAGCATTTT. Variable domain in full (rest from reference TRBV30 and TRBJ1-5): SQTIHQWPATLVQPVGSPLSLECTVEGTSNPNLYWYRQAAGRGLQLLFYSVGIGQISSEVPQNLSASRPQDRQFILSSKKLLLSDSGFYLCAWSVTGPTSNQPQHFGDGTRLSIL.

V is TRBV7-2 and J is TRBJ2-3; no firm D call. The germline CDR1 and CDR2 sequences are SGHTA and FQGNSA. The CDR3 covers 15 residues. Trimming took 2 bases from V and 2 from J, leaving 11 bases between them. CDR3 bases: TGTGCCAGCAGCTTAAATGTACAGCCCACAGATACGCAGTATTTT. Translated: CASSLNVQPTDTQYF.

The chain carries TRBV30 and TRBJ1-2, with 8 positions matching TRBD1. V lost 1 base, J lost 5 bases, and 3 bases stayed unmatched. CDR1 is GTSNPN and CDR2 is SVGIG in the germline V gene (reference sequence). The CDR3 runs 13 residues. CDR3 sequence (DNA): TGTGCCTGGAGTGGGACAGGGAATTATGGCTACACCTTC. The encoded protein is CAWSGTGNYGYTF.

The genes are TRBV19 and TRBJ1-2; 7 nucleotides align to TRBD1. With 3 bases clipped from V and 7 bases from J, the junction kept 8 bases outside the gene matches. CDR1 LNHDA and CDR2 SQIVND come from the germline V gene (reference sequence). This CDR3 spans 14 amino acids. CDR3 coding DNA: TGTGCCAGTAGTATCTTACAGGGGCGCCTTGGCTACACCTTC. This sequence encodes CASSILQGRLGYTF.

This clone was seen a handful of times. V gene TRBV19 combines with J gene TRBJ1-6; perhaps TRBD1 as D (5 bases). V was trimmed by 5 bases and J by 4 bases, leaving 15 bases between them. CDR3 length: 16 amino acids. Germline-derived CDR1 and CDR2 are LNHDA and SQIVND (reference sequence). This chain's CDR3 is CASSGDRNFYNSPLHF. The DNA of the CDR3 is TGTGCCAGTAGTGGAGACAGAAACTTTTATAATTCACCCCTCCACTTT.

The CDR3 loop is CASTTPILGRSKNSGHTEAFF. The CDR3 DNA reads TGTGCCAGCACCACCCCGATCTTGGGTAGGTCTAAAAACAGCGGCCACACTGAAGCTTTCTTT. This sequence joins TRBV28 and TRBJ1-1; D is undetermined. V lost 7 bases and J 3 bases, leaving 36 bases between the germline ends. Germline V gene sequence: CDR1 MDHEN, CDR2 SYDVKM. The CDR3 is 21 amino acids.

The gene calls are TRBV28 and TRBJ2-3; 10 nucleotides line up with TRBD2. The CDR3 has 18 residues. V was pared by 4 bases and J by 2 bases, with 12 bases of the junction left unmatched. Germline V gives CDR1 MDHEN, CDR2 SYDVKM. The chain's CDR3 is CASSSLEIAGGLTDTQYF. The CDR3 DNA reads TGTGCCAGCAGTTCACTCGAAATAGCGGGGGGACTCACAGATACGCAGTATTTT.

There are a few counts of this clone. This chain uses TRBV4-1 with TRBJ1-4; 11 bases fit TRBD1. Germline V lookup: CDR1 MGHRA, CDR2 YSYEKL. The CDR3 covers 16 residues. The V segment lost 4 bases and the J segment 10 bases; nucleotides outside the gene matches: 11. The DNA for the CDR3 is TGCGCCAGCAGCCCTGGGGAGGGGACAGGGGGTGGAAAACTGTTTTTT. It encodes CASSPGEGTGGGKLFF.

The CDR3 here is CASSPRQGGFSYEQYF. The DNA for the CDR3 is TGTGCCAGTAGTCCACGACAGGGGGGTTTTTCCTACGAGCAGTACTTC. The J gene is TRBJ2-7, the V gene TRBV19; 9 nucleotides match TRBD1. V shed 5 bases and J 1 base; nucleotides not matched to a gene: 9. Germline V gene data show CDR1 as LNHDA and CDR2 as SQIVND (reference sequence). The CDR3 is 16 residues long.